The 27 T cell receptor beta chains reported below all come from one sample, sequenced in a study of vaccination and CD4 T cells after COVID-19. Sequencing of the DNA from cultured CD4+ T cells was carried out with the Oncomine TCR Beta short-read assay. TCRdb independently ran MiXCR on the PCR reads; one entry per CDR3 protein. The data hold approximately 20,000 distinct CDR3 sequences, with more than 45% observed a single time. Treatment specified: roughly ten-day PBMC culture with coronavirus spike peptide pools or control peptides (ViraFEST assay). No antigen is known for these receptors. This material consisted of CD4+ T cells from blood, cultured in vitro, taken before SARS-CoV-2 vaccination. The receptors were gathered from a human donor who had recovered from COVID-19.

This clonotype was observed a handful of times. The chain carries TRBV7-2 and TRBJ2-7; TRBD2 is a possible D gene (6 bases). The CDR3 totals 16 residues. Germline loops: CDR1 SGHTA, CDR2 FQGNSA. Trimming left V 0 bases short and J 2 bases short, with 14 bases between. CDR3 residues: CASSLAPPGLTYEQYF. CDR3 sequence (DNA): TGTGCCAGCAGCTTAGCCCCTCCGGGACTTACCTACGAGCAGTACTTC.

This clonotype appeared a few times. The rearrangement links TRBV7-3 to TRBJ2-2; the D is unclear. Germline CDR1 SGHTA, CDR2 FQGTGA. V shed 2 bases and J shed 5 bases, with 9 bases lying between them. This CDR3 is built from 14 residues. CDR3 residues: CASSLLPGTGELFF. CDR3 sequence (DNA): TGTGCCAGCAGCTTACTTCCCGGAACCGGGGAGCTGTTTTTT.

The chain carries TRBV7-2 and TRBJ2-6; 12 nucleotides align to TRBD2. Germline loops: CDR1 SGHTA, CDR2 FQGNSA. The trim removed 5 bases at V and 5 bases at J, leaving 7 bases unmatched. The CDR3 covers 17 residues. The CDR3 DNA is TGTGCCAGCAGCCCTAGCGGGAGGGGACTTCGGGCCAACGTCCTGACTTTC. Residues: CASSPSGRGLRANVLTF. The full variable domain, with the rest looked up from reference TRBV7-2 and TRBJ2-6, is GAGVSQSPSNKVTEKGKDVELRCDPISGHTALYWYRQSLGQGLEFLIYFQGNSAPDKSGLPSDRFSAERTGGSVSTLTIQRTQQEDSAVYLCASSPSGRGLRANVLTFGAGSRLTVL.

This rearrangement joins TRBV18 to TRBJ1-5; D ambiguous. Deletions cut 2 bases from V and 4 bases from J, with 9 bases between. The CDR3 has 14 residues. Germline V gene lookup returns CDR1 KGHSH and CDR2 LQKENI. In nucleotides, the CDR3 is TGTGCCAGCTCACCATTGGGGTCTAATCAGCCCCAGCATTTT. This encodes CASSPLGSNQPQHF.

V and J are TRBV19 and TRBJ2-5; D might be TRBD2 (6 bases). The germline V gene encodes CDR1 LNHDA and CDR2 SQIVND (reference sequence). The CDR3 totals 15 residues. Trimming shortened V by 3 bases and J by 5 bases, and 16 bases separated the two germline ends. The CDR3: CASSMGKGLSETQYF. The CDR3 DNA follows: TGTGCCAGTAGTATGGGTAAAGGACTATCGGAGACCCAGTACTTC.

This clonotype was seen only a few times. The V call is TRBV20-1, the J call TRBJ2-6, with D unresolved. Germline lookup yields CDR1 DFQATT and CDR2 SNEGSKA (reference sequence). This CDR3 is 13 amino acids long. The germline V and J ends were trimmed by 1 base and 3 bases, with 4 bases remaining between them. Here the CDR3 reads CSARGVGANVLTF. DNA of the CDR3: TGCAGTGCTAGAGGGGTTGGGGCCAACGTCCTGACTTTC.

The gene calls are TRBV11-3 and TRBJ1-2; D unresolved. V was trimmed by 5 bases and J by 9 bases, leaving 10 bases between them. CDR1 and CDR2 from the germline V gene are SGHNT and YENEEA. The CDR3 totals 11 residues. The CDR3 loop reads CASSRQGSYTF. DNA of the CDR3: TGTGCCAGCAGCCGACAAGGGAGCTACACCTTC.

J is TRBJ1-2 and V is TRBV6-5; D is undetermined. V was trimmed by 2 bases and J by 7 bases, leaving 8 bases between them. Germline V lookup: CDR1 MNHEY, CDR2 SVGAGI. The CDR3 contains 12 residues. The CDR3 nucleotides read TGTGCCAGCAGTTACGAGGGTCGTGGCTACACCTTC. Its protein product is CASSYEGRGYTF.

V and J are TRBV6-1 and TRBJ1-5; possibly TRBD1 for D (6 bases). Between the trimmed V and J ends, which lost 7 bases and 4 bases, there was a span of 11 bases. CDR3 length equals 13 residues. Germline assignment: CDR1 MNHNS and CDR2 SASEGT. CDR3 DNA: TGTGCCAGCAATAACAGGGATAATCAGCCCCAGCATTTT. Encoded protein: CASNNRDNQPQHF.

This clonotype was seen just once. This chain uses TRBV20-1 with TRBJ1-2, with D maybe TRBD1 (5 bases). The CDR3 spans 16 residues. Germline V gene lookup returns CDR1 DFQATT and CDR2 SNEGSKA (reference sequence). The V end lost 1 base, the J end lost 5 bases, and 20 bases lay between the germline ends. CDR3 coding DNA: TGCAGTGCTAGAGCCGCCTCGGGGGGAAGTAGGTATGGCTACACCTTC. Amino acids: CSARAASGGSRYGYTF.

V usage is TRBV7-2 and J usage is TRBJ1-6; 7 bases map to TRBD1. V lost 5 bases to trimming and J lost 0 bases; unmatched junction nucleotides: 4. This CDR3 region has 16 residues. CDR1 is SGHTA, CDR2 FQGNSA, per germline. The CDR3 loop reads CASSSYRGSYNSPLHF. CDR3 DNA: TGTGCCAGCAGCAGTTACAGGGGCTCCTATAATTCACCCCTCCACTTT.

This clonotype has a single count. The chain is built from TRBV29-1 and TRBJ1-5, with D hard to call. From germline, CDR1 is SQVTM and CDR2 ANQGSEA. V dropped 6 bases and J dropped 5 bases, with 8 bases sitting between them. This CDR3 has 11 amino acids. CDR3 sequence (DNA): TGCAGCGTCGAGGGCTATCAGCCCCAGCATTTT. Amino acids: CSVEGYQPQHF. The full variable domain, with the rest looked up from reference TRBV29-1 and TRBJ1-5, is SAVISQKPSRDICQRGTSLTIQCQVDSQVTMMFWYRQQPGQSLTLIATANQGSEATYESGFVIDKFPISRPNLTFSTLTVSNMSPEDSSIYLCSVEGYQPQHFGDGTRLSIL.

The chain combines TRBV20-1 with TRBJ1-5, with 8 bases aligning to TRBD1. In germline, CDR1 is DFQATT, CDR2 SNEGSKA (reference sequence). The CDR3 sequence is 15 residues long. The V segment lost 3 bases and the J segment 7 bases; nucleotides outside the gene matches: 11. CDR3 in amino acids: CSASLPGQGGQPQHF. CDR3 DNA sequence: TGCAGTGCTAGCCTACCCGGACAGGGAGGACAGCCCCAGCATTTT.

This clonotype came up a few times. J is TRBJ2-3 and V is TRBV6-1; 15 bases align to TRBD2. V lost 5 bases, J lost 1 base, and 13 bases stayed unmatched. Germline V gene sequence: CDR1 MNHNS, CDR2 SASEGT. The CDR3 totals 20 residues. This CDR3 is CASSTSRTSGREEGTDTQYF. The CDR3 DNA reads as TGTGCCAGCAGTACTTCAAGGACTAGCGGGAGGGAGGAGGGCACAGATACGCAGTATTTT.

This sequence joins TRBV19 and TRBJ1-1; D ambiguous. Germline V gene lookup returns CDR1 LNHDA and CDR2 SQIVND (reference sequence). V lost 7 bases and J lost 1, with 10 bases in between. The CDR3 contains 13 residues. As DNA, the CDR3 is TGTGCCAGTATGAAGGAACGGAACACTGAAGCTTTCTTT. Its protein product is CASMKERNTEAFF. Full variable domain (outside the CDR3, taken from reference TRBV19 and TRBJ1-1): DGGITQSPKYLFRKEGQNVTLSCEQNLNHDAMYWYRQDPGQGLRLIYYSQIVNDFQKGDIAEGYSVSREKKESFPLTVTSAQKNPTAFYLCASMKERNTEAFFGQGTRLTVV.

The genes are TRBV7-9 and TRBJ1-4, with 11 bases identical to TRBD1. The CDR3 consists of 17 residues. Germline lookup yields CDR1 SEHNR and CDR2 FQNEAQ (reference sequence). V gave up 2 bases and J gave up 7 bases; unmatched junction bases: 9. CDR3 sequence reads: CASSLLGQGASGEKLFF. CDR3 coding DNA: TGTGCCAGCAGCTTACTCGGACAGGGGGCAAGCGGTGAAAAACTGTTTTTT.

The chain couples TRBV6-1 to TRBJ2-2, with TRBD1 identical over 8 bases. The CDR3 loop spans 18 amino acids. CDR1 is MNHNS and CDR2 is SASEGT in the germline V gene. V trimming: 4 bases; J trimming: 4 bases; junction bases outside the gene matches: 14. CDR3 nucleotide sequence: TGTGCCAGCAGTGGCCCCGGGACAGGACGTGTTGGCACCGGGGAGCTGTTTTTT. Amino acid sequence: CASSGPGTGRVGTGELFF.

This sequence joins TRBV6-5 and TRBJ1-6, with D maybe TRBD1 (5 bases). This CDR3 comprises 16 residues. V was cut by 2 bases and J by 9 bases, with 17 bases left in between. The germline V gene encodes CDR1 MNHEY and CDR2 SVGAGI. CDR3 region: CASSYGRGRRGSPLHF. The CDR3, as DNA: TGTGCCAGCAGTTACGGACGGGGGAGGAGGGGTTCACCCCTCCACTTT.

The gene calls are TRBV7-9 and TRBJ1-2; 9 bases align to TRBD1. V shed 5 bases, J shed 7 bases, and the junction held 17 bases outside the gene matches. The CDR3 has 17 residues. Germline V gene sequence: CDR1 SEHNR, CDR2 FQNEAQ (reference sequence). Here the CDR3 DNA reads TGTGCCAGCAGCCGCGAGGACAGGGGTAACGTTATGGGTGGCTACACCTTC. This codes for CASSREDRGNVMGGYTF.

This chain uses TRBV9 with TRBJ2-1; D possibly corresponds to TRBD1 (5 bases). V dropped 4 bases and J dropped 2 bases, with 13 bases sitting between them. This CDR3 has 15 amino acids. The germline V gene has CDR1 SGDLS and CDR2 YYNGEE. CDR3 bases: TGTGCCAGCAGCACTTCAGGGATCCCCTACAATGAGCAGTTCTTC. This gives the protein CASSTSGIPYNEQFF. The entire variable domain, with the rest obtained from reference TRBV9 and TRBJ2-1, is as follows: DSGVTQTPKHLITATGQRVTLRCSPRSGDLSVYWYQQSLDQGLQFLIQYYNGEERAKGNILERFSAQQFPDLHSELNLSSLELGDSALYFCASSTSGIPYNEQFFGPGTRLTVL.

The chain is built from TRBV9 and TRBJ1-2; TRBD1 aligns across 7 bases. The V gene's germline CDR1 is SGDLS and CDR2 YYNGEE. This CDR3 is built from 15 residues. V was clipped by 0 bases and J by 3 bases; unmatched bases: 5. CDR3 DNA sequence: TGTGCCAGCAGCGTAGAGGGACAGTCTCACTATGGCTACACCTTC. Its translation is CASSVEGQSHYGYTF.

Here the CDR3 reads CATRADSYNEQFF. Here the CDR3 DNA reads TGTGCCACCCGTGCTGACTCCTACAATGAGCAGTTCTTC. The chain employs TRBV15 and TRBJ2-1, with unresolved D. The CDR3 sequence is 13 residues long. Germline V gene lookup returns CDR1 LNHNV and CDR2 YYDKDF (reference sequence). Trimming pared 8 bases from V and 0 bases from J, leaving 8 bases between.

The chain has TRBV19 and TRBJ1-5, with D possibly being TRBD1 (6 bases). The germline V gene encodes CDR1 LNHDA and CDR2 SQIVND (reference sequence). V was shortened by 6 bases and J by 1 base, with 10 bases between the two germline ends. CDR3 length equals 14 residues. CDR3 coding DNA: TGTGCCAGTAGAACCACAGGGAGCAATCAGCCCCAGCATTTT. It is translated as CASRTTGSNQPQHF.

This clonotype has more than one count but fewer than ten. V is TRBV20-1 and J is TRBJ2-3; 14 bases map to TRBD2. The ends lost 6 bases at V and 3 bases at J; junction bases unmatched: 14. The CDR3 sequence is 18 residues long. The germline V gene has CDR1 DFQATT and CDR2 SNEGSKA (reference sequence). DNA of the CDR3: TGCAGTGCCCAGAGGACTAGCGGGGGGCCACCCCTGACAGATACGCAGTATTTT. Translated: CSAQRTSGGPPLTDTQYF.

The CDR3 DNA follows: TGTGCCAGCAGTTCCGTGTGGAACATTCAGTACTTC. Protein sequence: CASSSVWNIQYF. The J gene is TRBJ2-4, the V gene TRBV6-5; D remains ambiguous. The CDR3 has 12 residues. CDR1 is MNHEY, CDR2 SVGAGI, per germline. With 4 bases removed from V and 7 bases from J, the gap between germline ends came to 8 bases.

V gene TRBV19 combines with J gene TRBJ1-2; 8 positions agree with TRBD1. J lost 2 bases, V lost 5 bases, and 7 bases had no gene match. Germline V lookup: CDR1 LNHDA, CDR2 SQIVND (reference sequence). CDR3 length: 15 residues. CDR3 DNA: TGTGCCAGTAGTCCACCGGGACAGGACAACTATGGCTACACCTTC. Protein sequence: CASSPPGQDNYGYTF.

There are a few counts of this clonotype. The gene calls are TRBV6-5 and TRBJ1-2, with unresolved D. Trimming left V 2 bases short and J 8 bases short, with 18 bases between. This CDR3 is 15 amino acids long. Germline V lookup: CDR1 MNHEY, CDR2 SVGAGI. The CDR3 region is CASSYEASRDRGYTF. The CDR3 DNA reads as TGTGCCAGCAGTTACGAGGCCTCGAGGGATCGGGGCTACACCTTC.